These 20 T cell receptor beta chains originate from one sample sequenced in a study of lymphopenia after photon versus proton radiotherapy. Profiling relied on immunoSEQ multiplex PCR, and the TCRdb table lists in-frame clones only, not all of them. Here the sample spans 13,000 or so clones, about 87% being singletons. The sequencing used peripheral blood, collected from a patient treated with photon-based radiotherapy. Receptors were obtained from a man aged 55 to 70 with pancreatic cancer.

This clone has only one observation. V usage is TRBV2 and J usage is TRBJ2-5; D assignment may be TRBD1 or TRBD2 (5 bases each). Germline V gives CDR1 SNHLY, CDR2 FYNNEI. The CDR3 has 14 residues. Trimming cost V 6 bases and J 5 bases, with 16 bases left between them. The CDR3 DNA is TGTGCCAGCAGGCCAGGGTGGGGGACGGAGACCCAGTACTTC. Translated: CASRPGWGTETQYF.

The V call is TRBV6-6, the J call TRBJ1-2; TRBD1 matches at 7 bases. Germline V gene lookup returns CDR1 MNHNY and CDR2 SVGAGI (reference sequence). V trimming: 6 bases; J trimming: 1 base; junction bases outside the gene matches: 11. The CDR3 covers 16 residues. The CDR3 reads CASRFSGQTLNYGYTF. The CDR3 DNA reads TGTGCCAGCAGGTTTTCGGGACAGACCCTTAACTATGGCTACACCTTC.

About this clone itself: The sample contains more than one DNA sequence encoding this CDR3. This chain connects TRBV5-1 to TRBJ2-7; TRBD2 agrees at 9 bases. The CDR3 extends over 16 amino acids. Germline CDR1 SGHRS, CDR2 YFSETQ. The junction had 6 bases not matched to a gene; V was cut back by 0 bases and J by 2 bases. Here the CDR3 reads CASSLAGAGGTYEQYF. The CDR3, as DNA: TGCGCCAGCAGCTTGGCCGGGGCGGGGGGGACCTACGAGCAGTACTTC. The full variable domain, its missing parts supplied by reference TRBV5-1 and TRBJ2-7, is KAGVTQTPRYLIKTRGQQVTLSCSPISGHRSVSWYQQTPGQGLQFLFEYFSETQRNKGNFPGRFSGRQFSNSRSEMNVSTLELGDSALYLCASSLAGAGGTYEQYFGPGTRLTVT.

The rearrangement links TRBV10-2 to TRBJ1-1, with 10 positions matching TRBD1. Per germline, CDR1 WSHSY and CDR2 SAAADI. The CDR3 extends over 13 amino acids. The ends lost 8 bases at V and 4 bases at J; junction bases unmatched: 4. CDR3 loop: CASWTGGSTEAFF. In DNA form, the CDR3 reads TGCGCCAGCTGGACAGGGGGAAGCACTGAAGCTTTCTTT.

The chain carries TRBV14 and TRBJ1-2; D unresolved. CDR3 length: 17 amino acids. Germline CDR1 is SGHDN and CDR2 is FVKESK. The ends were cut back, 0 bases at V and 2 bases at J, with 16 bases in the middle. This CDR3 is CASSQDRRAEKNYGYTF. CDR3 in DNA: TGTGCCAGCAGCCAAGACCGGAGGGCAGAGAAAAACTATGGCTACACCTTC.

The chain couples TRBV5-1 to TRBJ1-5; 10 bases map to TRBD1. This CDR3 spans 15 amino acids. The germline V gene encodes CDR1 SGHRS and CDR2 YFSETQ. The ends lost 4 bases at V and 6 bases at J; junction bases unmatched: 7. The DNA for the CDR3 is TGCGCCAGCAGCCGGACAGGGGGAGACGGTCAGCCCCAGCATTTT. It yields the protein CASSRTGGDGQPQHF. The whole variable domain, remainder taken from reference TRBV5-1 and TRBJ1-5, is KAGVTQTPRYLIKTRGQQVTLSCSPISGHRSVSWYQQTPGQGLQFLFEYFSETQRNKGNFPGRFSGRQFSNSRSEMNVSTLELGDSALYLCASSRTGGDGQPQHFGDGTRLSIL.

The V gene is TRBV14, the J gene TRBJ2-7, with 8 bases identical to TRBD1. V was clipped by 4 bases and J by 9 bases; unmatched bases: 8. CDR1 is SGHDN and CDR2 is FVKESK in the germline V gene. The CDR3 sequence is 13 residues long. CDR3 DNA sequence: TGTGCCAGCAGCCGGGACAGGCCGAGGGGGCAGTACTTC. Amino acid sequence: CASSRDRPRGQYF.

This chain uses TRBV2 with TRBJ1-5; no clear D gene. CDR1 is SNHLY and CDR2 is FYNNEI in the germline V gene. The CDR3 sequence is 13 residues long. V lost 11 bases and J 3 bases, leaving 14 bases between the germline ends. CDR3 loop: CAGASDHNQPQHF. CDR3 nucleotide sequence: TGTGCCGGAGCGTCGGACCACAATCAGCCCCAGCATTTT.

This clone showed up just once. This sequence joins TRBV9 and TRBJ1-1; D uncertain. CDR3 length: 13 residues. V dropped 3 bases and J dropped 5 bases, with 11 bases sitting between them. Per the germline V gene, CDR1 is SGDLS and CDR2 is YYNGEE. The CDR3 spells CASSGPPGTEAFF. CDR3 nucleotide sequence: TGTGCCAGCAGCGGCCCCCCGGGTACTGAAGCTTTCTTT.

The chain has TRBV6-1 and TRBJ1-1; no clear D. From germline, CDR1 is MNHNS and CDR2 SASEGT. V was clipped by 3 bases and J by 0 bases, with 5 bases between them. This CDR3 spans 13 amino acids. CDR3 nucleotide sequence: TGTGCCAGCAGTGACCCACTGAACACTGAAGCTTTCTTT. The encoded protein is CASSDPLNTEAFF.

The gene calls are TRBV5-6 and TRBJ2-7; D might be TRBD1 (6 bases). The CDR3 consists of 16 residues. CDR1 is SGHDT, CDR2 YYEEEE, per germline. The V end was cut by 3 bases, the J end by 7 bases, with 23 bases between. The CDR3 bases are TGTGCCAGCAGCTCTCAGGGGTACCCATTTACGAGGGAGCAGTACTTC. Its protein product is CASSSQGYPFTREQYF.

This chain joins TRBV13 and TRBJ1-2, with D perhaps TRBD1 (5 bases). Germline V gives CDR1 PRHDT, CDR2 FYEKMQ (reference sequence). Trimming removed 6 bases at V and 3 bases at J, with 11 bases between. The CDR3 spans 13 residues. CDR3 protein: CASSSRQYYGYTF. CDR3 nucleotides: TGTGCCAGCAGTTCCCGACAGTACTATGGCTACACCTTC.

This chain links TRBV12-5 with TRBJ1-4, with D maybe TRBD1 (5 bases). CDR1 LGHNT and CDR2 FRNRAP come from the germline V gene. V was clipped by 9 bases and J by 0 bases, with 17 bases between them. This CDR3 is 16 amino acids long. This CDR3 is CASARQGLATNEKLFF. The DNA of the CDR3 is TGTGCTAGCGCCCGGCAGGGATTGGCAACTAATGAAAAACTGTTTTTT.

This sequence joins TRBV5-6 and TRBJ1-3; 10 nucleotides agree with TRBD1. V trimming: 3 bases; J trimming: 2 bases; junction bases outside the gene matches: 11. CDR3 length equals 18 residues. Germline V CDR1 and CDR2: SGHDT, YYEEEE. The DNA for the CDR3 is TGTGCCAGCAGCTGGGGCCCCGACAGGGGGCAAGCTGGAAACACCATATATTTT. Translation: CASSWGPDRGQAGNTIYF.

The rearrangement uses TRBV7-8 and TRBJ1-2; 7 positions match TRBD1. This CDR3 is built from 14 residues. V gave up 8 bases and J gave up 6 bases; unmatched junction bases: 12. CDR1 is SGHVS, CDR2 FQNEAQ, per germline. In DNA form, the CDR3 reads TGTGCCAGCGACCCTCAGACAGGGAATGATGGCTACACCTTC. This sequence encodes CASDPQTGNDGYTF.

The chain combines TRBV9 with TRBJ2-1; 10 bases line up with TRBD2. The CDR3 covers 18 residues. Germline V gene lookup returns CDR1 SGDLS and CDR2 YYNGEE. J lost 5 bases, V lost 0 bases, and 11 bases had no gene match. The CDR3 spells CASSVALGGTSGDNEQFF. In DNA, the CDR3 is TGTGCCAGCAGCGTAGCCCTGGGGGGTACTAGCGGGGACAATGAGCAGTTCTTC.

This chain links TRBV27 with TRBJ2-1; D uncertain. Trimming removed 3 bases from V and 8 bases from J, with 11 bases in between. Germline V gene data show CDR1 as MNHEY and CDR2 as SMNVEV (reference sequence). This CDR3 is built from 13 residues. In DNA, the CDR3 is TGTGCCAGCAGTTTTGGGAACTGGGATGAGCAGTTCTTC. It encodes CASSFGNWDEQFF.

The gene calls are TRBV25-1 and TRBJ2-2; possible D gene TRBD1, 6 bases. This CDR3 has 13 residues. Germline V gene data show CDR1 as MGHDK and CDR2 as SYGVNS. Trimming removed 7 bases from V and 6 bases from J, with 12 bases in between. The CDR3 coding sequence is TGTGCCAGCAACAAACAGGGAGCCGGGGAGCTGTTTTTT. As protein: CASNKQGAGELFF.

The gene calls are TRBV5-8 and TRBJ2-2, with D possibly being TRBD1 (5 bases). The CDR3 length is 15 residues. Germline lookup yields CDR1 SGHTS and CDR2 YDEGEE. The ends were cut back, 3 bases at V and 1 base at J, with 10 bases in the middle. The CDR3 is CASSSPDRNTGELFF. For the CDR3, the DNA is TGTGCCAGCAGCTCTCCCGACAGGAACACCGGGGAGCTGTTTTTT.

The V call is TRBV11-2, the J call TRBJ2-3; TRBD1 agrees at 8 bases. The CDR3 spans 15 residues. V was pared by 2 bases and J by 2 bases, with 3 bases of the junction left unmatched. The germline V gene encodes CDR1 SGHAT and CDR2 FQNNGV. DNA of the CDR3: TGTGCCAGCAGCTTAAGGACAGGGACCACAGATACGCAGTATTTT. Its translation is CASSLRTGTTDTQYF.